This entry concerns a single T cell receptor (beta chain). What it binds is not known. This entry comes from a study of cytomegalovirus exposure and HLA in healthy donors. Findings and caveats of the study: The listing of 150 or so TCR beta chains classed them as cytomegalovirus-associated. Reportedly, cytomegalovirus status was diagnosed with high sensitivity and specificity. An observed cluster of highly shared sequence variants was recorded as a likely sequencing artifact. CMV antigen specificity of three CMV-associated chains was confirmed in vitro.

The germline gives CDR1 MNHEY, CDR2 SMNVEV (reference sequence). The CDR3 spans 14 residues. Between the trimmed V and J ends, which lost 10 bases and 10 bases, there was a span of 25 bases. The primer mix had 60 Vbeta and 13 Jbeta primers. TCRdb keeps only in-frame clones here, not all; method: immunoSEQ multiplex PCR. In the table there are some 150,000 clones, 80% of which are singletons. V usage is TRBV27 and J usage is TRBJ1-1; a weak D match, TRBD1 (5 bases). Specimen: PBMCs. The clonotype originates from a man aged 25 to 45 in good health and CMV-seronegative. In DNA, the CDR3 is TGTGCCACCCAAGACAGTCCTAATAATGTGGTAGCTTTCTTT. It translates to CATQDSPNNVVAFF.